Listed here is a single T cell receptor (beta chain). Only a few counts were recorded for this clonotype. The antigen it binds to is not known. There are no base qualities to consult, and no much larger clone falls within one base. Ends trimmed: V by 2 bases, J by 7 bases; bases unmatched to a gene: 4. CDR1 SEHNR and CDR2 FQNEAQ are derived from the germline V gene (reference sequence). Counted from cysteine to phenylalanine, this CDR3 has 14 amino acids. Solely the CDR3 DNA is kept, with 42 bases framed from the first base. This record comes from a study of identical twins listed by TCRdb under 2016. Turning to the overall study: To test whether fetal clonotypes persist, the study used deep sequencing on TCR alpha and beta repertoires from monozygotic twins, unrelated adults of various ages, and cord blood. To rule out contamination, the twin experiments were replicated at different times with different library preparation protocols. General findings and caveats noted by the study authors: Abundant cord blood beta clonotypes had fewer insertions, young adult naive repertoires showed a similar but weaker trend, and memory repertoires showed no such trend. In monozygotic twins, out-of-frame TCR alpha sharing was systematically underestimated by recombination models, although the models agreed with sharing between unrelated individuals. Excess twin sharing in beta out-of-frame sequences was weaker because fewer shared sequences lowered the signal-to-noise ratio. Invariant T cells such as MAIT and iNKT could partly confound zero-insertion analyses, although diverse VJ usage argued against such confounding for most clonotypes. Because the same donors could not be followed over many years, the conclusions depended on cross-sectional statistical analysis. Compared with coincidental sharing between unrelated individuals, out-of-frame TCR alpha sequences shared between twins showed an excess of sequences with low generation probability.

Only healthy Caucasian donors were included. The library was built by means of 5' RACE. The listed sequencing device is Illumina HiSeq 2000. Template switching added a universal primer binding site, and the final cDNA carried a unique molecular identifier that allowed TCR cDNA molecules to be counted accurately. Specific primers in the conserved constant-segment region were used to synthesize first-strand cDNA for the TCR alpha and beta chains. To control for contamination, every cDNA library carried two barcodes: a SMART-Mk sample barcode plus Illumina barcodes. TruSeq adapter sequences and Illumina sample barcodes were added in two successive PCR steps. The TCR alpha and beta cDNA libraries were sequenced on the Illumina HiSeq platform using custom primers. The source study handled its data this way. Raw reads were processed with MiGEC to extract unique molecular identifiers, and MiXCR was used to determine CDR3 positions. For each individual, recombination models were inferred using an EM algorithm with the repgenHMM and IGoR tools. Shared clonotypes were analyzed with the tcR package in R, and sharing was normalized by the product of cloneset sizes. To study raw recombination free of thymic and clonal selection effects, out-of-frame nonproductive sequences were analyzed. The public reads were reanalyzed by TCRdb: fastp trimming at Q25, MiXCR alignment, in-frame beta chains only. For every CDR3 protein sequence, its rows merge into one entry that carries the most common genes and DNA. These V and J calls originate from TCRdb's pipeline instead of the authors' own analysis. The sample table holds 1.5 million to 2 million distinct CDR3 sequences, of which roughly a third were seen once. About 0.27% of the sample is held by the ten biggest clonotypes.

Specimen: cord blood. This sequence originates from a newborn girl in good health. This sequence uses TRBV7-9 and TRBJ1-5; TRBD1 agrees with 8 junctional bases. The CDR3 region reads CASSLSGGEQPQHF. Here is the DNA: TGTGCCAGCAGCTTATCAGGGGGCGAACAGCCCCAGCATTTT.